The 30 T cell receptor beta chains below were found in one sample sequenced in a study of cytomegalovirus exposure and HLA in healthy donors. PCR amplification relied on 60 Vbeta primers (plus 13 Jbeta primers). Libraries were prepared by immunoSEQ multiplex PCR; TCRdb keeps only in-frame clonotypes and omits some of them. The sample lists roughly 120,000 clones, roughly 80% occurring once. Sequencing used PBMCs. These receptors were obtained from a woman in her 30s in good health and CMV-seropositive.

This sequence joins TRBV5-1 and TRBJ2-5, with 8 bases lining up with TRBD2. The CDR3 contains 16 residues. CDR1 is SGHRS and CDR2 is YFSETQ in the germline V gene. The J segment lost 4 bases and the V segment lost 4 bases, leaving 12 bases of the junction unmatched. The CDR3 sequence: CASSASGGGLVETQYF. The CDR3 nucleotides read TGCGCCAGCAGCGCTAGCGGCGGGGGGTTGGTAGAGACCCAGTACTTC. The variable domain in full, with the rest retrieved from reference TRBV5-1 and TRBJ2-5, is KAGVTQTPRYLIKTRGQQVTLSCSPISGHRSVSWYQQTPGQGLQFLFEYFSETQRNKGNFPGRFSGRQFSNSRSEMNVSTLELGDSALYLCASSASGGGLVETQYFGPGTRLLVL.

The count of this clone is one. The DNA of the CDR3 is TGCGCCAGCAGTCCCAAGGGGCGAAAGACTGAAGCTTTCTTT. Its translation is CASSPKGRKTEAFF. V usage is TRBV5-1 and J usage is TRBJ1-1; weak D call: TRBD1 (5 bases). This CDR3 spans 14 amino acids. V lost 5 bases to trimming and J lost 5 bases, with 16 bases between them. The germline CDR1 and CDR2 sequences are SGHRS and YFSETQ.

The chain employs TRBV5-4 and TRBJ2-7, with 8 bases that match TRBD1. With 4 bases clipped from V and 5 bases from J, the junction kept 5 bases outside the gene matches. Looked up from germline, CDR1 is SGHNT and CDR2 is YYREEE (reference sequence). The CDR3 has 13 residues. CDR3 DNA: TGTGCCAGCAGCGAGGGACAGGTCCACGAGCAGTACTTC. It yields the protein CASSEGQVHEQYF.

The rearrangement links TRBV6-1 to TRBJ2-5, with 8 bases matching TRBD1. J was trimmed by 11 bases and V by 7 bases; bases with no gene match: 15. The CDR3 loop spans 14 amino acids. Germline V gives CDR1 MNHNS, CDR2 SASEGT. Written as DNA, the CDR3 is TGTGCCAGCACCCTAGACAGGGGCGGTCTAGAGCAGTACTTC. It is translated as CASTLDRGGLEQYF.

V is TRBV15 and J is TRBJ1-2, with a tentative D call TRBD1 (6 bases). Trimming removed 1 base at V and 8 bases at J, with 11 bases between. This CDR3 has 13 residues. Per the germline V gene, CDR1 is LNHNV and CDR2 is YYDKDF (reference sequence). DNA for the CDR3: TGTGCCACCAGCAGAGGGACAGAAGGAGGCTACACCTTC. Translated: CATSRGTEGGYTF.

This rearrangement joins TRBV7-9 to TRBJ1-2; D possibly corresponds to TRBD1 (5 bases). V dropped 1 base and J dropped 8 bases, with 14 bases sitting between them. CDR3 length: 14 residues. Germline CDR1 SEHNR, CDR2 FQNEAQ (reference sequence). The CDR3 DNA reads as TGTGCCAGCAGCTTAGGGCACCAGGGTTGGGGCTACACCTTC. Translation: CASSLGHQGWGYTF.

This clone appeared a few times. This rearrangement joins TRBV15 to TRBJ1-3, with no clear D. Germline V gene lookup returns CDR1 LNHNV and CDR2 YYDKDF (reference sequence). The CDR3 length is 11 residues. Trimming removed 5 bases from V and 4 bases from J, with 3 bases in between. DNA for the CDR3: TGTGCCACCAGCCCGGGAAACACCATATATTTT. It translates to CATSPGNTIYF.

This chain joins TRBV6-5 and TRBJ1-5; D uncertain. The CDR3 has 15 residues. Germline CDR1 and CDR2: MNHEY and SVGAGI. The ends were cut back, 5 bases at V and 2 bases at J, with 13 bases in the middle. CDR3 coding DNA: TGTGCCAGCAGTCGACGGTGGCAGGGCAATCAGCCCCAGCATTTT. Its protein product is CASSRRWQGNQPQHF.

The chain combines TRBV29-1 with TRBJ1-3, with a possible D match to TRBD1 (6 bases). This CDR3 spans 15 amino acids. Germline CDR1 SQVTM, CDR2 ANQGSEA. V lost 4 bases, J lost 3 bases, and 16 bases lay in between. CDR3: CSVAAYRVDGNTIYF. As DNA, the CDR3 is TGCAGCGTTGCGGCCTACAGGGTAGATGGAAACACCATATATTTT.

The rearrangement links TRBV5-6 to TRBJ1-2; no reliable D call. Germline CDR1 reads SGHDT; CDR2 reads YYEEEE. Trimming removed 4 bases from V and 8 bases from J, with 12 bases in between. This CDR3 region has 12 residues. This CDR3 is CASSPRSGGYTF. DNA of the CDR3: TGTGCCAGCAGCCCACGCTCCGGGGGCTACACCTTC. The full variable domain, with the rest looked up from reference TRBV5-6 and TRBJ1-2, is DAGVTQSPTHLIKTRGQQVTLRCSPKSGHDTVSWYQQALGQGPQFIFQYYEEEERQRGNFPDRFSGHQFPNYSSELNVNALLLGDSALYLCASSPRSGGYTFGSGTRLTVV.

This clone was observed a handful of times. The V and J genes are TRBV5-4 and TRBJ2-6; TRBD1 is a possible D gene (6 bases). V was pared by 4 bases and J by 2 bases, with 13 bases between. The germline CDR1 and CDR2 sequences are SGHNT and YYREEE (reference sequence). The CDR3 has 16 residues. The chain's CDR3 is CASSRVGGAGANVLTF. The DNA for the CDR3 is TGTGCCAGCAGCCGTGTTGGGGGCGCTGGGGCCAACGTCCTGACTTTC. Supplemented by reference TRBV5-4 and TRBJ2-6, the full variable domain reads ETGVTQSPTHLIKTRGQQVTLRCSSQSGHNTVSWYQQALGQGPQFIFQYYREEENGRGNFPPRFSGLQFPNYSSELNVNALELDDSALYLCASSRVGGAGANVLTFGAGSRLTVL.

This chain uses TRBV7-3 with TRBJ2-3; maybe TRBD1 (6 bases). Germline CDR1 reads SGHTA; CDR2 reads FQGTGA. The V and J ends lost 5 bases and 0 bases respectively, with 12 bases between them. The CDR3 spans 15 residues. DNA of the CDR3: TGTGCCAGCAGCCCACTGGGGGCTAGCACAGATACGCAGTATTTT. Its translation: CASSPLGASTDTQYF.

The V gene is TRBV18, the J gene TRBJ2-4, with a tentative D call TRBD2 (5 bases). Trimming took off 3 bases at V and 1 base at J, with 10 bases between the two ends. CDR1 and CDR2 from the germline V gene are KGHSH and LQKENI. The CDR3 sequence is 15 residues long. DNA of the CDR3: TGTGCCAGCTCACCCCTCGGGAAGGCCAAAAACATTCAGTACTTC. This gives the protein CASSPLGKAKNIQYF.

This clone has just one count. The chain employs TRBV5-1 and TRBJ2-7; D unresolved. Deletions cut 9 bases from V and 5 bases from J, with 18 bases between. Germline CDR1 reads SGHRS; CDR2 reads YFSETQ. The CDR3 is made up of 13 amino acids. The CDR3 DNA is TGCGCCACCGCGCCCGGGTCCGGCGACGAGCAGTACTTC. Translated: CATAPGSGDEQYF.

J is TRBJ2-1 and V is TRBV4-3, with TRBD2 matching over 12 bases. CDR1 is LGHNA, CDR2 YSLEER, per germline. J gave up 0 bases and V 1 base, and 7 bases lay outside the gene matches. The CDR3 is made up of 19 amino acids. The CDR3 sequence is CASSQALAGGYSSYNEQFF. The CDR3, as DNA: TGCGCCAGCAGCCAAGCACTAGCGGGGGGTTACAGCTCCTACAATGAGCAGTTCTTC.

CDR3 sequence reads: CASAPADTQYF. In DNA form, the CDR3 reads TGTGCCAGCGCCCCGGCAGATACGCAGTATTTT. The chain recombines TRBV25-1 with TRBJ2-3, with no clear D. Germline CDR1 reads MGHDK; CDR2 reads SYGVNS. The CDR3 runs to 11 residues. V lost 8 bases and J lost 4, with 7 bases in between.

This chain uses TRBV30 with TRBJ1-2; D is unresolved. The CDR3 is made up of 13 amino acids. Germline V gene sequence: CDR1 GTSNPN, CDR2 SVGIG (reference sequence). V dropped 0 bases and J dropped 0 bases, with 5 bases sitting between them. For the CDR3, the DNA is TGTGCCTGGAGTGTACTGCCTAACTATGGCTACACCTTC. The encoded protein is CAWSVLPNYGYTF. Combining the CDR3 with reference TRBV30 and TRBJ1-2 gives the whole variable domain SQTIHQWPATLVQPVGSPLSLECTVEGTSNPNLYWYRQAAGRGLQLLFYSVGIGQISSEVPQNLSASRPQDRQFILSSKKLLLSDSGFYLCAWSVLPNYGYTFGSGTRLTVV.

DNA of the CDR3: TGTGCCGGCCACAGCTTTCTGGGCTACACCTTC. It codes for CAGHSFLGYTF. The chain combines TRBV30 with TRBJ1-2; D gene unclear. This CDR3 has 11 residues. Trimming removed 8 bases from V and 8 bases from J, with 15 bases in between. CDR1 and CDR2 from the germline V gene are GTSNPN and SVGIG (reference sequence).

The chain employs TRBV4-3 and TRBJ1-2, with D uncertain. CDR1 is LGHNA and CDR2 is YSLEER in the germline V gene. V was shortened by 0 bases and J by 2 bases, with 16 bases between the two germline ends. There are 17 residues in the CDR3. As DNA, the CDR3 is TGCGCCAGCAGCCAAGAATTGGCAATGGGCCAGAACTATGGCTACACCTTC. Its protein product is CASSQELAMGQNYGYTF.

To note about this clone: A read error is likely here: a far larger clone is one base away. CDR3 protein: CAISSDSYEQYF. In nucleotides, the CDR3 is TGTGCCATCAGTTCGGACAGCTACGAGCAGTACTTC. The V gene is TRBV10-3, the J gene TRBJ2-7, with D possibly being TRBD1 (6 bases). The germline V gene has CDR1 ENHRY and CDR2 SYGVKD. Trimming took off 5 bases at V and 3 bases at J, with 8 bases between the two ends. The CDR3 is 12 residues long.

This chain uses TRBV7-2 with TRBJ2-3; tentatively, D is TRBD1 (6 bases). Deletions cut 7 bases from V and 5 bases from J, with 13 bases between. CDR1 SGHTA and CDR2 FQGNSA come from the germline V gene. The CDR3 is 13 amino acids. CDR3 residues: CASTPNREDTQYF. In DNA, the CDR3 is TGTGCCAGCACCCCAAACAGGGAAGATACGCAGTATTTT. The whole variable domain, filled in from reference TRBV7-2 and TRBJ2-3, reads GAGVSQSPSNKVTEKGKDVELRCDPISGHTALYWYRQSLGQGLEFLIYFQGNSAPDKSGLPSDRFSAERTGGSVSTLTIQRTQQEDSAVYLCASTPNREDTQYFGPGTRLTVL.

The CDR3 nucleotides are TGTGCCAGCAGCCTGCCCCCTAGGCTAGCGGGGGGGCTCCACGAGCAGTACTTC. Amino acids: CASSLPPRLAGGLHEQYF. J is TRBJ2-7 and V is TRBV7-9; 12 bases agree with TRBD2. Germline CDR1 and CDR2: SEHNR and FQNEAQ (reference sequence). V trimming: 5 bases; J trimming: 5 bases; junction bases outside the gene matches: 16. The CDR3 totals 18 residues.

The chain couples TRBV6-6 to TRBJ2-7; 7 positions agree with TRBD1. The length of the CDR3 is 13 residues. CDR1 MNHNY and CDR2 SVGAGI come from the germline V gene (reference sequence). The V gene end was trimmed by 2 bases and the J gene end by 6 bases; junction bases not matched to a gene: 4. CDR3 in DNA: TGTGCCAGCAGTTACCCGGGGACAGCCGAGCAGTACTTC. As protein: CASSYPGTAEQYF.

The CDR3 sequence: CASRRDSSSYEQYF. The CDR3 bases are TGTGCCAGCAGGCGGGACAGTAGCTCCTACGAGCAGTACTTC. The chain joins TRBV2 to TRBJ2-7; weak D call: TRBD1 (7 bases). Germline V gene lookup returns CDR1 SNHLY and CDR2 FYNNEI. The CDR3 has 14 amino acids. V was trimmed by 6 bases and J by 0 bases, leaving 12 bases between them.

This clone turned up a few times. The chain joins TRBV7-9 to TRBJ2-2; 8 positions agree with TRBD2. With V trimmed by 7 bases and J by 1 base, 11 bases remained unmatched. Germline CDR1 and CDR2: SEHNR and FQNEAQ (reference sequence). The CDR3 contains 17 residues. The CDR3 reads CASNGGGQLRNTGELFF. The CDR3 DNA is TGTGCCAGCAACGGGGGGGGGCAATTGAGGAACACCGGGGAGCTGTTTTTT.

This clone appeared a few times. This chain joins TRBV4-2 and TRBJ2-3; TRBD2 might be the D (7 bases). Germline V gene lookup returns CDR1 LGHNA and CDR2 YNFKEQ. The V end was cut by 0 bases, the J end by 4 bases, with 11 bases between. This CDR3 has 15 residues. This CDR3 is CASSQDRGGADTQYF. The CDR3 DNA reads TGTGCCAGCAGCCAAGATAGGGGGGGGGCAGATACGCAGTATTTT.

This clone has only a few counts. The gene calls are TRBV11-2 and TRBJ2-5; tentatively, D is TRBD2 (6 bases). The germline V gene has CDR1 SGHAT and CDR2 FQNNGV. The CDR3 runs to 13 residues. V was clipped by 1 base and J by 7 bases, with 10 bases between them. In nucleotides, the CDR3 is TGTGCCAGCAGCTTAGTGACCGGGGGGACCCAGTACTTC. This sequence encodes CASSLVTGGTQYF. Drawing the rest from reference TRBV11-2 and TRBJ2-5, the complete variable domain is EAGVAQSPRYKIIEKRQSVAFWCNPISGHATLYWYQQILGQGPKLLIQFQNNGVVDDSQLPKDRFSAERLKGVDSTLKIQPAKLEDSAVYLCASSLVTGGTQYFGPGTRLLVL.

The CDR3 DNA follows: TGTGCCAGCAGCTTGCTAGCGGGGGGCCCCACCGGGGAGCTGTTTTTT. This translates into CASSLLAGGPTGELFF. The chain combines TRBV7-3 with TRBJ2-2; 11 positions agree with TRBD2. Germline values: CDR1 SGHTA, CDR2 FQGTGA. Trimming took 3 bases from V and 4 from J; bases not matched to a gene: 4. CDR3 length equals 16 residues. Using reference TRBV7-3 and TRBJ2-2 for the parts outside the CDR3, the full variable domain is GAGVSQTPSNKVTEKGKYVELRCDPISGHTALYWYRQSLGQGPEFLIYFQGTGAADDSGLPNDRFFAVRPEGSVSTLKIQRTERGDSAVYLCASSLLAGGPTGELFFGEGSRLTVL.

In the case of this clone: The junction shows a germline mismatch at one end, possibly a read error. The chain combines TRBV5-4 with TRBJ1-2; 9 nucleotides line up with TRBD1. This CDR3 has 17 residues. Per the germline V gene, CDR1 is SGHNT and CDR2 is YYREEE (reference sequence). Here the CDR3 DNA reads TGTGCCGGCAGCCTCTCCCTTGGGGGACAGGGAAACTATGGCTACACCTTC. Its translation: CAGSLSLGGQGNYGYTF.

The rearrangement joins TRBV4-1 to TRBJ1-1; 7 bases match TRBD1. The CDR3 covers 16 residues. Trimming cost V 2 bases and J 0 bases; bases outside gene matches: 6. Germline values: CDR1 MGHRA, CDR2 YSYEKL. CDR3 sequence: CASSQPPGQLNTEAFF. The CDR3 DNA is TGCGCCAGCAGCCAACCGCCGGGACAGCTGAACACTGAAGCTTTCTTT.